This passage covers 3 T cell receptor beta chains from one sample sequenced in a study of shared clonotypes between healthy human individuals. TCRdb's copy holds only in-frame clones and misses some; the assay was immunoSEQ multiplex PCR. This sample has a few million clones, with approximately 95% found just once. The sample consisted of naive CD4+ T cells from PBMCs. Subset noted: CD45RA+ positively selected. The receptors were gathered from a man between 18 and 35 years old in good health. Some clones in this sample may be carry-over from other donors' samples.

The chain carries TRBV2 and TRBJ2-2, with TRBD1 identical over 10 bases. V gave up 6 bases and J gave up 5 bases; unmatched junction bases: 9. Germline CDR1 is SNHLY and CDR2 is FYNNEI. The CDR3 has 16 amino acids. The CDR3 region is CASRARTGGRTGELFF. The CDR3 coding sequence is TGTGCCAGCAGAGCTAGGACAGGGGGAAGAACCGGGGAGCTGTTTTTT. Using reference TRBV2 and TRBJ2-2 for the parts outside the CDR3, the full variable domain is EPEVTQTPSHQVTQMGQEVILRCVPISNHLYFYWYRQILGQKVEFLVSFYNNEISEKSEIFDDQFSVERPDGSNFTLKIRSTKLEDSAMYFCASRARTGGRTGELFFGEGSRLTVL.

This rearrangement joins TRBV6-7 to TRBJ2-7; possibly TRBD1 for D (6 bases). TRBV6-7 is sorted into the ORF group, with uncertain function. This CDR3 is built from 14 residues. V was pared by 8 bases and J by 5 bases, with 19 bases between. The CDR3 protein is CASRTRGGGDEQYF. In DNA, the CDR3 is TGTGCCAGCCGGACGCGTGGGGGCGGAGACGAGCAGTACTTC.

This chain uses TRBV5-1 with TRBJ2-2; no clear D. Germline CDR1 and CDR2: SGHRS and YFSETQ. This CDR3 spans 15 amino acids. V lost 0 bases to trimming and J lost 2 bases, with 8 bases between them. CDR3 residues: CASSLVSDNTGELFF. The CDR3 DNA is TGCGCCAGCAGCTTGGTTAGTGACAACACCGGGGAGCTGTTTTTT.